Presented here are 4 T cell receptor beta chains from one specimen sequenced in a study of CD8 T cells in ankylosing spondylitis. TCRdb re-called the 5' RACE reads through MiXCR, storing one row per CDR3 protein. The sample yields roughly 450,000 distinct CDR3 sequences, roughly 26% seen once. Their antigens are not known. Regarding the study as a whole: Within ankylosing spondylitis blood, a TCR beta motif made up of seven to nine highly homologous variants appeared to be characteristic.

The specimen sequenced was blood, either unsorted or a sorted T cell fraction (not recorded which). Receptors originate from a male donor with ankylosing spondylitis.

This clonotype was seen only once. The chain employs TRBV27 and TRBJ1-2; D call uncertain. The CDR3 sequence is 13 residues long. V dropped 3 bases and J dropped 8 bases, with 13 bases sitting between them. CDR1 MNHEY and CDR2 SMNVEV come from the germline V gene (reference sequence). The CDR3 region has the DNA TGTGCCAGCAGTTTTTCTGATTGGGCGGGCTACACCTTC. Residues: CASSFSDWAGYTF.

This clonotype has only a few counts. This chain joins TRBV27 and TRBJ2-7, with TRBD2 matching over 10 bases. The germline V gene encodes CDR1 MNHEY and CDR2 SMNVEV (reference sequence). The CDR3 sequence is 16 residues long. V was clipped by 0 bases and J by 4 bases; unmatched bases: 6. CDR3 sequence reads: CASSLSTGLAAYEQYF. In nucleotides, the CDR3 is TGTGCCAGCAGTTTATCTACCGGACTAGCGGCGTACGAGCAGTACTTC.

In its sample, this clonotype was seen a few times. J is TRBJ2-2 and V is TRBV5-1; possibly TRBD2 for D (5 bases). Trimming took off 2 bases at V and 5 bases at J, with 16 bases between the two ends. The germline V gene encodes CDR1 SGHRS and CDR2 YFSETQ. The CDR3 is 16 amino acids. The CDR3 is CASSLERPGGTGELFF. Here the CDR3 DNA reads TGCGCCAGCAGCTTAGAGCGGCCAGGCGGGACCGGGGAGCTGTTTTTT.

Regarding this clonotype: The junction shows a germline mismatch at one end, possibly a read error. V gene TRBV27 combines with J gene TRBJ2-7, with D possibly being TRBD2 (6 bases). CDR3 length: 15 residues. Germline values: CDR1 MNHEY, CDR2 SMNVEV (reference sequence). The CDR3: CTSTLSGGRPYEQYF. In DNA form, the CDR3 reads TGTACCAGCACCCTTAGCGGCGGCCGCCCCTACGAGCAGTACTTC.